Below, 20 T cell receptor beta chains from the same sample are listed, as sequenced in a study of blood T cell repertoires in COVID-19. The table came from immunoSEQ multiplex PCR; TCRdb's copy has only in-frame clones and leaves some out. The table includes under 200,000 clones, 60% to 85% detected once. Specimen: peripheral blood. These TCRs come from a woman aged 55-70 years with COVID-19, enrolled during active disease.

This clone has only a few counts. The V and J genes are TRBV28 and TRBJ1-2, with D perhaps TRBD1 (5 bases). V lost 2 bases, J lost 4 bases, and 20 bases lay in between. Germline values: CDR1 MDHEN, CDR2 SYDVKM. The CDR3 length is 17 residues. CDR3 sequence reads: CASSLDGEKGLGYGYTF. CDR3 sequence (DNA): TGTGCCAGCAGTTTAGATGGCGAGAAGGGGTTGGGCTATGGCTACACCTTC.

The chain uses TRBV6-6 and TRBJ2-7; TRBD2 might be the D (5 bases). The germline CDR1 and CDR2 sequences are MNHNY and SVGAGI (reference sequence). V dropped 0 bases and J dropped 5 bases, with 17 bases sitting between them. The CDR3 contains 16 residues. The CDR3 DNA is TGTGCCAGCAGTTACTCAAGCGGACTCCCGAGGGACGAGCAGTACGTC. This gives the protein CASSYSSGLPRDEQYV.

DNA of the CDR3: TGTGCCAGCAGCTTGGGGCTAGCGGGAGTAGGTGAGCAGTTCTTC. This encodes CASSLGLAGVGEQFF. The chain uses TRBV5-4 and TRBJ2-1; 10 nucleotides match TRBD2. In germline, CDR1 is SGHNT, CDR2 YYREEE (reference sequence). The ends lost 0 bases at V and 9 bases at J; junction bases unmatched: 6. The CDR3 loop spans 15 amino acids.

V gene TRBV2 combines with J gene TRBJ1-2; 8 nucleotides line up with TRBD1. The germline gives CDR1 SNHLY, CDR2 FYNNEI. With V trimmed by 5 bases and J by 6 bases, 14 bases remained unmatched. The CDR3 extends over 16 amino acids. CDR3 sequence (DNA): TGTGCCAGCAGTTACCGGACAGGGAGGGGTGGGGATGGCTACACCTTC. Its translation is CASSYRTGRGGDGYTF.

V is TRBV7-3 and J is TRBJ2-3; 12 bases are a match to TRBD2. V trimming: 6 bases; J trimming: 5 bases; junction bases outside the gene matches: 6. Germline CDR1 and CDR2: SGHTA and FQGTGA. The CDR3 length is 15 residues. The CDR3 DNA follows: TGTGCCAGCAGTCCTAGCGGGGGGGCGAGAGATACGCAGTATTTT. Its protein product is CASSPSGGARDTQYF. Complete variable domain (other parts from reference TRBV7-3 and TRBJ2-3): GAGVSQTPSNKVTEKGKYVELRCDPISGHTALYWYRQSLGQGPEFLIYFQGTGAADDSGLPNDRFFAVRPEGSVSTLKIQRTERGDSAVYLCASSPSGGARDTQYFGPGTRLTVL.

The chain links TRBV28 to TRBJ1-2; 9 positions match TRBD1. Per the germline V gene, CDR1 is MDHEN and CDR2 is SYDVKM. The junction had 6 bases not matched to a gene; V was cut back by 6 bases and J by 4 bases. The length of the CDR3 is 14 residues. The CDR3: CASRIGQGRYGYTF. Here the CDR3 DNA reads TGTGCCAGCAGAATAGGACAGGGGCGCTATGGCTACACCTTC.

The chain uses TRBV2 and TRBJ1-5, with a tentative D call TRBD1 (6 bases). With 0 bases removed from V and 8 bases from J, the gap between germline ends came to 20 bases. The CDR3 length is 17 residues. The germline V gene encodes CDR1 SNHLY and CDR2 FYNNEI. Written as DNA, the CDR3 is TGTGCCAGCAGTGAAGCAACAATAACAGGGTCCCGGGAGCCCCAGCATTTT. It yields the protein CASSEATITGSREPQHF.

The chain joins TRBV2 to TRBJ1-3, with D maybe TRBD1 (6 bases). The CDR3 contains 15 residues. Trimming removed 6 bases at V and 0 bases at J, with 12 bases between. Germline V gene data show CDR1 as SNHLY and CDR2 as FYNNEI. CDR3 DNA: TGTGCCAGCAGGGACATCAGGGGCTCTGGAAACACCATATATTTT. It yields the protein CASRDIRGSGNTIYF.

The genes are TRBV10-3 and TRBJ2-6, with 7 bases identical to TRBD1. The CDR3 covers 15 residues. Looked up from germline, CDR1 is ENHRY and CDR2 is SYGVKD. With 2 bases clipped from V and 8 bases from J, the junction kept 6 bases outside the gene matches. The CDR3: CAISETGEPTNVLTF. DNA for the CDR3: TGTGCCATCAGTGAGACAGGGGAGCCGACCAACGTCCTGACTTTC.

This chain uses TRBV7-6 with TRBJ2-1; the match to TRBD2 covers 12 bases. This CDR3 has 15 amino acids. Germline CDR1 reads SGHVS; CDR2 reads FNYEAQ. V gave up 4 bases and J gave up 7 bases; unmatched junction bases: 5. The CDR3 DNA reads TGTGCCAGCAGCTCTAGCGGGGGGGGACATAATGAGCAGTTCTTC. This codes for CASSSSGGGHNEQFF.

For the CDR3, the DNA is TGTGCCAGCAGTACCCACAGGGGGCGGGAGACCCAGTACTTC. Its protein is CASSTHRGRETQYF. This sequence joins TRBV27 and TRBJ2-5; TRBD1 aligns across 9 bases. The CDR3 consists of 14 residues. CDR1 and CDR2 from the germline V gene are MNHEY and SMNVEV (reference sequence). Unmatched junction bases numbered 6, after V lost 5 bases and J lost 5 bases.

The chain uses TRBV6-5 and TRBJ2-2; D may be TRBD1 (6 bases). V lost 6 bases and J 2 bases, leaving 10 bases between the germline ends. Germline CDR1 MNHEY, CDR2 SVGAGI. The CDR3 is 14 residues long. CDR3 protein: CASSVGHNTGELFF. The CDR3 DNA follows: TGTGCCAGCAGCGTGGGACATAACACCGGGGAGCTGTTTTTT.

The chain uses TRBV27 and TRBJ2-3, with D possibly TRBD2 on 5 matching bases. The V end lost 2 bases, the J end lost 4 bases, and 13 bases lay between the germline ends. The CDR3 spans 15 residues. Germline values: CDR1 MNHEY, CDR2 SMNVEV (reference sequence). The CDR3 DNA reads TGTGCCAGCAGTTTAAGGACTTCCCCCGCAGATACGCAGTATTTT. Protein sequence: CASSLRTSPADTQYF.

CDR3 coding DNA: TGTGCCAGTAGTACTAGTCCGACAGGGTTGCGTAGTGAGCAGTTCTTC. Residues: CASSTSPTGLRSEQFF. J is TRBJ2-1 and V is TRBV19; 7 bases align to TRBD1. The CDR3 is made up of 16 amino acids. The V gene's germline CDR1 is LNHDA and CDR2 SQIVND (reference sequence). V shed 4 bases, J shed 9 bases, and the junction held 15 bases outside the gene matches.

This chain joins TRBV6-2 or TRBV6-3 and TRBJ1-5; D unresolved. Germline V gene lookup returns CDR1 MNHEY and CDR2 SVGEGT. The CDR3 is made up of 12 amino acids. Deletions cut 4 bases from V and 7 bases from J, with 8 bases between. The CDR3 is CASSSVQQPQHF. The DNA of the CDR3 is TGTGCCAGCAGTTCCGTACAGCAGCCCCAGCATTTT.

This clone has more than one count but fewer than ten. This chain joins TRBV11-3 and TRBJ2-1, with 14 bases identical to TRBD2. The CDR3 totals 16 residues. V trimming: 5 bases; J trimming: 7 bases; junction bases outside the gene matches: 7. Germline assignment: CDR1 SGHNT and CDR2 YENEEA. The CDR3 protein is CASSEGLAGGTNEQFF. CDR3 nucleotide sequence: TGTGCCAGCAGCGAAGGACTAGCGGGAGGCACGAATGAGCAGTTCTTC. The variable domain in full, completed from reference TRBV11-3 and TRBJ2-1, reads EAGVVQSPRYKIIEKKQPVAFWCNPISGHNTLYWYLQNLGQGPELLIRYENEEAVDDSQLPKDRFSAERLKGVDSTLKIQPAELGDSAVYLCASSEGLAGGTNEQFFGPGTRLTVL.

V and J are TRBV3-1 (or the pseudogene TRBV3-2) and TRBJ1-4, with D perhaps TRBD1 (5 bases). CDR3 length: 16 amino acids. Germline assignment: CDR1 LGHDT and CDR2 YNNKEL (reference sequence). The V end lost 4 bases, the J end lost 8 bases, and 20 bases lay between the germline ends. The CDR3 DNA reads TGTGCCAGCAGCCCCACCACAGGAGGGAAAGCAGAAAAACTGTTTTTT. This sequence encodes CASSPTTGGKAEKLFF.

The J gene is TRBJ2-3, the V gene TRBV6-2 or TRBV6-3; TRBD2 matches 13 bases. V shed 2 bases, J shed 0 bases, and the junction held 5 bases outside the gene matches. The CDR3 is 18 residues long. Germline CDR1 reads MNHEY; CDR2 reads SVGEGT. CDR3 nucleotides: TGTGCCAGCAGTTACGGGGGACTAGCGGGGTATAGCACAGATACGCAGTATTTT. This encodes CASSYGGLAGYSTDTQYF.

The chain links TRBV7-3 to TRBJ2-1; 7 bases agree with TRBD1. Germline values: CDR1 SGHTA, CDR2 FQGTGA. The CDR3 runs 15 residues. The ends lost 1 base at V and 10 bases at J; junction bases unmatched: 10. In DNA form, the CDR3 reads TGTGCCAGCAGCTTAATAAGACAGGGAATGAACGAGCAGTTCTTC. It codes for CASSLIRQGMNEQFF.

This chain links TRBV28 with TRBJ1-1; TRBD1 is a possible D gene (5 bases). CDR3 length equals 12 residues. V dropped 4 bases and J dropped 4 bases, with 7 bases sitting between them. Per germline, CDR1 MDHEN and CDR2 SYDVKM. CDR3: CASSSGVTEAFF. Written as DNA, the CDR3 is TGTGCCAGCAGTTCGGGGGTCACTGAAGCTTTCTTT.